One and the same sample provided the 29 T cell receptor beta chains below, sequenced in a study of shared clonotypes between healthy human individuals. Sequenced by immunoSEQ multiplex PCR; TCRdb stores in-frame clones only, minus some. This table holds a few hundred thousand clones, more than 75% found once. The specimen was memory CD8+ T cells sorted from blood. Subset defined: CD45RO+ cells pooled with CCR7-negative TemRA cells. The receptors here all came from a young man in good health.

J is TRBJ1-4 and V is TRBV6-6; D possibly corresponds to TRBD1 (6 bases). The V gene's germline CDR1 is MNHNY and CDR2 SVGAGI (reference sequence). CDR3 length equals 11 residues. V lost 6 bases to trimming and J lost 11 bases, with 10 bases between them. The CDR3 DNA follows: TGTGCCAGCAGAGGCACAGGGAAACTGTTTTTT. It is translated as CASRGTGKLFF.

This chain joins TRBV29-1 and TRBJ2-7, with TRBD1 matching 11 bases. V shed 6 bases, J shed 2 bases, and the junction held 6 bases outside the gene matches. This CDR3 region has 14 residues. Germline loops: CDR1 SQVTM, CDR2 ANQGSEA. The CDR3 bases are TGCAGCGTCAAGGACAGGGGGCAAACCTACGAGCAGTACTTC. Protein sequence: CSVKDRGQTYEQYF.

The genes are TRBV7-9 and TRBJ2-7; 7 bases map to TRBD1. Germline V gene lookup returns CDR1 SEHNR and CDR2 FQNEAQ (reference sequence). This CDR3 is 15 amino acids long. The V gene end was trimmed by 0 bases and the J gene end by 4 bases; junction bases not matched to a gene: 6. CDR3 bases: TGTGCCAGCAGCTTAGCGGGGCAGGGGGAGTACGAGCAGTACTTC. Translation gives CASSLAGQGEYEQYF. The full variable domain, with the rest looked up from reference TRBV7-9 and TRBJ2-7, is DTGVSQNPRHKITKRGQNVTFRCDPISEHNRLYWYRQTLGQGPEFLTYFQNEAQLEKSRLLSDRFSAERPKGSFSTLEIQRTEQGDSAMYLCASSLAGQGEYEQYFGPGTRLTVT.

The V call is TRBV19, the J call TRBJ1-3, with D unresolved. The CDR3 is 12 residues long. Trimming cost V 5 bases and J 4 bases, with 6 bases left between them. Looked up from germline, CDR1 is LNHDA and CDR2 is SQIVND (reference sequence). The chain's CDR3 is CASSPDGNTIYF. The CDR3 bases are TGTGCCAGTAGTCCTGACGGAAACACCATATATTTT.

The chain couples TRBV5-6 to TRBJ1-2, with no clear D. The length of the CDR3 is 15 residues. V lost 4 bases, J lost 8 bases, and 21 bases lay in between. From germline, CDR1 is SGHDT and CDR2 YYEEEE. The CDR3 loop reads CASSTFLTRDKGYTF. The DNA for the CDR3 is TGTGCCAGCAGCACCTTTCTCACTAGAGACAAGGGCTACACCTTC. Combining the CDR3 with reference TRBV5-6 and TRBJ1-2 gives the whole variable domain DAGVTQSPTHLIKTRGQQVTLRCSPKSGHDTVSWYQQALGQGPQFIFQYYEEEERQRGNFPDRFSGHQFPNYSSELNVNALLLGDSALYLCASSTFLTRDKGYTFGSGTRLTVV.

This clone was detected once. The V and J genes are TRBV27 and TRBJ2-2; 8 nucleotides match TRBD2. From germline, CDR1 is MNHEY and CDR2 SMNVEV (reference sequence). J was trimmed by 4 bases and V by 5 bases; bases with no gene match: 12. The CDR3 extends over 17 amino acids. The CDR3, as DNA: TGTGCCAGCAGTACCCAAGGCGTCCGGGAGGGCACCGGGGAGCTGTTTTTT. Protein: CASSTQGVREGTGELFF.

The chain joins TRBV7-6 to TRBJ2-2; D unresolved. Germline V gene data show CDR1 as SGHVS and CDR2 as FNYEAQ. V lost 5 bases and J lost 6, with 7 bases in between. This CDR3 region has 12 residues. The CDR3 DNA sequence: TGTGCCAGCAGCCCTAGGCCCGGGGAGCTGTTTTTT. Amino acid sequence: CASSPRPGELFF.

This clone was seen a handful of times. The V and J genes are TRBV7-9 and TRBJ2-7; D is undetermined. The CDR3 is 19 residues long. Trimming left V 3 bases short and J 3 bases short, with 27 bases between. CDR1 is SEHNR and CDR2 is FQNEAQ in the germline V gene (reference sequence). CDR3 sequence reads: CASSFPLDLTERELYEQYF. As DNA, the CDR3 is TGTGCCAGCAGCTTCCCCCTCGATCTTACAGAGCGAGAACTCTACGAGCAGTACTTC.

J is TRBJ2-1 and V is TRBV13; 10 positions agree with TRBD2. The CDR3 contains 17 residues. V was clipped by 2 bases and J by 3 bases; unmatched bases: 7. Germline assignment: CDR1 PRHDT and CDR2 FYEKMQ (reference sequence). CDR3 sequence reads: CASSLISSGSHYNEQFF. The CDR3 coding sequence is TGTGCCAGCAGCTTAATCTCTAGCGGGAGTCACTACAATGAGCAGTTCTTC.

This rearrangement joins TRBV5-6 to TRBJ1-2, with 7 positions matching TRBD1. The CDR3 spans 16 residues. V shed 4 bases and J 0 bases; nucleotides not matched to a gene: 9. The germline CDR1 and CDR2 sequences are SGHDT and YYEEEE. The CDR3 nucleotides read TGTGCCAGCAGCCTAGACAGGGAAGTAACTAACTATGGCTACACCTTC. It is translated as CASSLDREVTNYGYTF.

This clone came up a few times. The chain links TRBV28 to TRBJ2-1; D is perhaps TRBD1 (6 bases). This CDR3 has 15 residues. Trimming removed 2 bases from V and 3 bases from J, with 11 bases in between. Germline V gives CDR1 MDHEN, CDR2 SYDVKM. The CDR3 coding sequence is TGTGCCAGCAGTTTAGGCAGGGGTGGCTACAATGAGCAGTTCTTC. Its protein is CASSLGRGGYNEQFF.

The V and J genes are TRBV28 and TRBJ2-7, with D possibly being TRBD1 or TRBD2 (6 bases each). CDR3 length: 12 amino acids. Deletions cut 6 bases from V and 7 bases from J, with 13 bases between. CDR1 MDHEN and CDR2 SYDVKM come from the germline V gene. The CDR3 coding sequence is TGTGCCAGCAGCTCCCGGAGGGGGGAGCAGTACTTC. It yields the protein CASSSRRGEQYF. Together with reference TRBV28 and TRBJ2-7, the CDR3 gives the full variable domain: DVKVTQSSRYLVKRTGEKVFLECVQDMDHENMFWYRQDPGLGLRLIYFSYDVKMKEKGDIPEGYSVSREKKERFSLILESASTNQTSMYLCASSSRRGEQYFGPGTRLTVT.

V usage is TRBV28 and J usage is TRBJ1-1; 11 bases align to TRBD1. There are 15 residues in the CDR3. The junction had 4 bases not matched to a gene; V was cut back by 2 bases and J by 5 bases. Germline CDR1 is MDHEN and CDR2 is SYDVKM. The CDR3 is CASSLGTGGRTEAFF. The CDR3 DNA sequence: TGTGCCAGCAGTTTAGGGACAGGGGGGAGGACTGAAGCTTTCTTT.

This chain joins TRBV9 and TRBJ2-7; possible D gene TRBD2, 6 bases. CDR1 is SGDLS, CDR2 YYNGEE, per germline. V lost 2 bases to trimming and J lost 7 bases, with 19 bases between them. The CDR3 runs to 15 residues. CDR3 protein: CASSVGLAGSREQYF. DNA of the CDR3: TGTGCCAGCAGCGTCGGCCTGGCGGGATCGCGGGAGCAGTACTTC. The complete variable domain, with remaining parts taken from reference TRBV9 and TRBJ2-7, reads DSGVTQTPKHLITATGQRVTLRCSPRSGDLSVYWYQQSLDQGLQFLIQYYNGEERAKGNILERFSAQQFPDLHSELNLSSLELGDSALYFCASSVGLAGSREQYFGPGTRLTVT.

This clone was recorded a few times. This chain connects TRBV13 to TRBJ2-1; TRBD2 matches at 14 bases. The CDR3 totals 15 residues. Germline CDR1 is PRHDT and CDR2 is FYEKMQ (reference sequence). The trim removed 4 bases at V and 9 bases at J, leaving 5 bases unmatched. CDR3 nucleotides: TGTGCCAGCAGCTCCGGGACTAGCGGGAGCCCTGAGCAGTTCTTC. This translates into CASSSGTSGSPEQFF.

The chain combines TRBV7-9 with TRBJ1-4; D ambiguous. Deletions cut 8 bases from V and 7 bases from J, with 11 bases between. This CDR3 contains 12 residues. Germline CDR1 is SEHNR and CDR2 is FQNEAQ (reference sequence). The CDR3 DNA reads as TGTGCCAGCCACTGGGTTGGTGAAAAACTGTTTTTT. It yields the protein CASHWVGEKLFF.

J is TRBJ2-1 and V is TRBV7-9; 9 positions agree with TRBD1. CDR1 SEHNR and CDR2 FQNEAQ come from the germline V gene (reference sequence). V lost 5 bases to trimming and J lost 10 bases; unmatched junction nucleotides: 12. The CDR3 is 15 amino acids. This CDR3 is CASSPGTGRYDEQFF. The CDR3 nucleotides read TGTGCCAGCAGCCCTGGGACAGGGAGGTATGACGAGCAGTTCTTC.

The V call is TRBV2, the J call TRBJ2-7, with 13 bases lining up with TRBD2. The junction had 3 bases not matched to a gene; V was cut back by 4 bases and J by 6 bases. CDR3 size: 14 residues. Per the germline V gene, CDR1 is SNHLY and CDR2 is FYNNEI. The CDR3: CASSGTSGGLEQYF. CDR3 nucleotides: TGTGCCAGCAGTGGGACTAGCGGGGGACTCGAGCAGTACTTC.

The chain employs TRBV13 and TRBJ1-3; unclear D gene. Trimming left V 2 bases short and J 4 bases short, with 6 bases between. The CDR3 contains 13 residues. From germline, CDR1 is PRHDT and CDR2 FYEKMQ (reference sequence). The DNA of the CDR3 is TGTGCCAGCAGCTTATTCCCCGGAAACACCATATATTTT. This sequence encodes CASSLFPGNTIYF. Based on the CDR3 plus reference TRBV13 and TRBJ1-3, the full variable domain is AAGVIQSPRHLIKEKRETATLKCYPIPRHDTVYWYQQGPGQDPQFLISFYEKMQSDKGSIPDRFSAQQFSDYHSELNMSSLELGDSALYFCASSLFPGNTIYFGEGSWLTVV.

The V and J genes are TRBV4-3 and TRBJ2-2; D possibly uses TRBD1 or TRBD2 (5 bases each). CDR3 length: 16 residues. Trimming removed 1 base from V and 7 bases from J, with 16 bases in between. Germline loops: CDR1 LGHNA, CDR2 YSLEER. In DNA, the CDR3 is TGCGCCAGCAGCCAAGGGTTCGGGACGGGAAGCGGGGAGCTGTTTTTT. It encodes CASSQGFGTGSGELFF.

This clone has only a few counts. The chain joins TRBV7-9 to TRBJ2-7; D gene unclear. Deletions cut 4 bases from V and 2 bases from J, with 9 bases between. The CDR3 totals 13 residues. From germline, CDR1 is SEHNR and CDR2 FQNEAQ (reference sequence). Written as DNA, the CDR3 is TGTGCCAGCAGCTGGACGTTACCCTACGAGCAGTACTTC. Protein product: CASSWTLPYEQYF.

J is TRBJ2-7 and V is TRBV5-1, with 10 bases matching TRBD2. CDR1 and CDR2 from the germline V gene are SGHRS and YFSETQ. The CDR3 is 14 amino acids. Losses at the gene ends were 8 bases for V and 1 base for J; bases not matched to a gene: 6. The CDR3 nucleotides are TGCGCCAGTTCGACTAGCGGGTATTCCTACGAGCAGTACTTC. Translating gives CASSTSGYSYEQYF.

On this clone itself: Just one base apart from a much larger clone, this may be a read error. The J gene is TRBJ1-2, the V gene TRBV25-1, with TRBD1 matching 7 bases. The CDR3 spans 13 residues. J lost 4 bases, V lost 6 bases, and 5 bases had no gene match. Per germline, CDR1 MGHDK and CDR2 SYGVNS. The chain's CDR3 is CASSSGQIYGYTF. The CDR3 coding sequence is TGTGCCAGCAGCTCGGGACAGATCTATGGCTACACCTTC.

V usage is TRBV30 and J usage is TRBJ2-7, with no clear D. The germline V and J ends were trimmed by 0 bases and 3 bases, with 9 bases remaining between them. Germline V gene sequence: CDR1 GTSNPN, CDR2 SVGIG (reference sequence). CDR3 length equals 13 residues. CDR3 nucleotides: TGTGCCTGGAGTGTTGAAGGGTACTACGAGCAGTACTTC. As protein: CAWSVEGYYEQYF.

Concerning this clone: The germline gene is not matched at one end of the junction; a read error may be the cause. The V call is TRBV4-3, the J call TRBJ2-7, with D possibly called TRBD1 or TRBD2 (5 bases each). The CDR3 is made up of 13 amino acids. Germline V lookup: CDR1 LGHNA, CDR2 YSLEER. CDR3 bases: TGCGCCAGCAGCCAAGATCTTTGGGACCGACCGGACTTC. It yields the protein CASSQDLWDRPDF.

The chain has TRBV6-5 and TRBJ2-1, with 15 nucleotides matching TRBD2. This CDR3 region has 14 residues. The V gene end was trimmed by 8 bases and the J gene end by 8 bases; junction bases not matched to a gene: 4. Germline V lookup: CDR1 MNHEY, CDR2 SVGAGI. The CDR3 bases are TGTGCCAGCTCGGGACTAGCGGGAGGTTATGAGCAGTTCTTC. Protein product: CASSGLAGGYEQFF.

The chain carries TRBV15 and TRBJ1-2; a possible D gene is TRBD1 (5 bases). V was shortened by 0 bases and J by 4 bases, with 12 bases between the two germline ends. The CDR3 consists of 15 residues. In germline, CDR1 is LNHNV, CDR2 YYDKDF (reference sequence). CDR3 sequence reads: CATSREGVPFYGYTF. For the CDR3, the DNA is TGTGCCACCAGCAGAGAGGGGGTCCCGTTCTATGGCTACACCTTC.

CDR3 sequence: CASSPPAGSGSTEAFF. The CDR3 DNA follows: TGTGCCAGCAGCCCCCCGGCAGGGTCGGGGAGCACTGAAGCTTTCTTT. The genes are TRBV7-2 and TRBJ1-1; perhaps TRBD1 as D (5 bases). The ends were cut back, 5 bases at V and 4 bases at J, with 20 bases in the middle. There are 16 residues in the CDR3. Germline-derived CDR1 and CDR2 are SGHTA and FQGNSA.

The CDR3 region is CASSSTPLGAGATDTQYF. Here the CDR3 DNA reads TGTGCCAGCAGTTCGACCCCCCTCGGCGCGGGGGCCACAGATACGCAGTATTTT. This chain links TRBV28 with TRBJ2-3; tentatively, D is TRBD2 (7 bases). Trimming took off 4 bases at V and 2 bases at J, with 22 bases between the two ends. Germline-derived CDR1 and CDR2 are MDHEN and SYDVKM. The CDR3 length is 18 residues.